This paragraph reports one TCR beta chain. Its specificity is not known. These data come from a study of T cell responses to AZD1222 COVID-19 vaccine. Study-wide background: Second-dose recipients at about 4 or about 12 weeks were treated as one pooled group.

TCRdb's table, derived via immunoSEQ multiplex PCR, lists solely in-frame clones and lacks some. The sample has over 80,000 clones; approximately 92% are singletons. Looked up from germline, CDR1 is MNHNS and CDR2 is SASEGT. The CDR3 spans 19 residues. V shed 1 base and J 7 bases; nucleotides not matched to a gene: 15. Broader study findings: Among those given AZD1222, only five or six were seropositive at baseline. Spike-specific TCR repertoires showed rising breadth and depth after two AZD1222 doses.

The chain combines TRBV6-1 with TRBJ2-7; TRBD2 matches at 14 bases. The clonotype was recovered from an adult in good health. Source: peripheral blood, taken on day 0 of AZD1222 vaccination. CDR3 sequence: CASSEGWWTSGRRRVEQYF. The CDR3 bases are TGTGCCAGCAGTGAAGGATGGTGGACTAGCGGGAGGCGACGGGTTGAGCAGTACTTC.